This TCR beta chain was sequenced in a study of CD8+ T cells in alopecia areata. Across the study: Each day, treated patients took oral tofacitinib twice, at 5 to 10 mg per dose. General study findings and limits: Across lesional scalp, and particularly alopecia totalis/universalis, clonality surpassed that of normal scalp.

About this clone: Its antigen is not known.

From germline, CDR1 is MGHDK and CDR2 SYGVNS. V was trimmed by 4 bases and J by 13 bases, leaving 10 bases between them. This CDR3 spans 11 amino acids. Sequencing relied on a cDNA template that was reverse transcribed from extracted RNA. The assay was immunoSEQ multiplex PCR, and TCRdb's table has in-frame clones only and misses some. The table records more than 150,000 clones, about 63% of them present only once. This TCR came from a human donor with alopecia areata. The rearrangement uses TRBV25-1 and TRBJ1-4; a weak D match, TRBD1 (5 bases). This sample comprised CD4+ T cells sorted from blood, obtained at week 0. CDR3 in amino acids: CASSATGTLFF. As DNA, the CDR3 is TGTGCCAGCAGTGCCACCGGGACACTGTTTTTT.